This T cell receptor beta chain was recovered during a study of T cells in tuberculosis. Overall study results and limits: Active tuberculosis cases were adults; controls were adolescents. GMM-specific TCRs were nearer to active tuberculosis alpha repertoires, suggesting expansion.

Regarding this clone: Its antigen is as yet unknown. Within the sample, other DNA sequences also encode this same CDR3.

Tuberculin skin test and IGRA determined adolescents' latent tuberculosis status at entry. Profiled with immunoSEQ multiplex PCR; TCRdb holds only in-frame clones, not every one. The data hold around 41,000 clones, with roughly 94% observed a single time. Trimming took off 3 bases at V and 0 bases at J, with 12 bases between the two ends. Germline V gene lookup returns CDR1 SGHDT and CDR2 YYEEEE. This CDR3 comprises 16 residues. The origin of this receptor is a donor aged 10-35 years with latent tuberculosis or without tuberculosis infection. Some clones in this sample may be carry-over from other donors' samples. J is TRBJ1-4 and V is TRBV5-6, with D possibly TRBD1 on 6 matching bases. What was sequenced was PBMCs. The CDR3 DNA reads as TGTGCCAGCAGCTCCTCCGGGACACCAACTAATGAAAAACTGTTTTTT. Protein: CASSSSGTPTNEKLFF.